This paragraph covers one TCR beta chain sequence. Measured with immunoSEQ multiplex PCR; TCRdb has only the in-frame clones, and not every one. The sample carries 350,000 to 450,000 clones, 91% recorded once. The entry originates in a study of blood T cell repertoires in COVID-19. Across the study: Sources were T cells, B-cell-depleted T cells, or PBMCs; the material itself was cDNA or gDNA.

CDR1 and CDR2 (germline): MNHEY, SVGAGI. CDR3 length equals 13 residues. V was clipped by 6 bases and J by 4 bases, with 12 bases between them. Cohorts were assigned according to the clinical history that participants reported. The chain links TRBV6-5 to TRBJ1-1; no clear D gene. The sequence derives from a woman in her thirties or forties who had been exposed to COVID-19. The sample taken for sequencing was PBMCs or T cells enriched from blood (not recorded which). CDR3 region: CASSLAGITEAFF. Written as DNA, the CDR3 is TGTGCCAGCAGCCTGGCAGGCATCACTGAAGCTTTCTTT.